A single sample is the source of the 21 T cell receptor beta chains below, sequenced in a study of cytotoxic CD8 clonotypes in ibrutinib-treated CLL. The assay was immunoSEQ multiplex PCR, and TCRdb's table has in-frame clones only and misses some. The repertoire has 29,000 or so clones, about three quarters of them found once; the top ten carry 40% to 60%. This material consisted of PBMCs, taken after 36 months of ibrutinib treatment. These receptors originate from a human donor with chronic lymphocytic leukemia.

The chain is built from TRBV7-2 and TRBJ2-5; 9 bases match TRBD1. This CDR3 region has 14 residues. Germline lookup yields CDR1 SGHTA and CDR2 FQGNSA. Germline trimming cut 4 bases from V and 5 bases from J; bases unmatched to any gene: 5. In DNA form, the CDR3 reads TGTGCCAGCAGCTCGGGGACAGGGCTGGAGACCCAGTACTTC. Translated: CASSSGTGLETQYF.

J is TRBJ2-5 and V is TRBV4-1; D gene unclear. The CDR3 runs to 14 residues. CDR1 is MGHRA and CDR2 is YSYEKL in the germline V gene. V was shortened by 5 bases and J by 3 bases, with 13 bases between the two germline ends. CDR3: CASSVGRTEETQYF. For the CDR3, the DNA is TGCGCCAGCAGCGTCGGCAGGACCGAAGAGACCCAGTACTTC.

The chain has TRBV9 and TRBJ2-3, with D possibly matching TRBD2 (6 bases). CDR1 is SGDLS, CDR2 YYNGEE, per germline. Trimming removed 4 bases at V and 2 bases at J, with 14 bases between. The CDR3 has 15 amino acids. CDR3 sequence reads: CASSFAGLSTDTQYF. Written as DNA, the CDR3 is TGTGCCAGCAGCTTCGCGGGACTCTCCACAGATACGCAGTATTTT.

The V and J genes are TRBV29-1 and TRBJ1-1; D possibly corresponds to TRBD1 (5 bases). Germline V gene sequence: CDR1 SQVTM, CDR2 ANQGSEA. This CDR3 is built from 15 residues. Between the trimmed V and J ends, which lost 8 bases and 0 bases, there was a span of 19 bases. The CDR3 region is CSLRRGGSMNTEAFF. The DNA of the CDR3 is TGCAGCCTTCGGCGGGGGGGGAGCATGAACACTGAAGCTTTCTTT. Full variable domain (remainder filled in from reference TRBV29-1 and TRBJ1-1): SAVISQKPSRDICQRGTSLTIQCQVDSQVTMMFWYRQQPGQSLTLIATANQGSEATYESGFVIDKFPISRPNLTFSTLTVSNMSPEDSSIYLCSLRRGGSMNTEAFFGQGTRLTVV.

This CDR3 reads CASTSRAAEGGGYTF. For the CDR3, the DNA is TGTGCCAGCACATCCCGGGCCGCGGAAGGGGGAGGCTACACCTTC. The V gene is TRBV5-4, the J gene TRBJ1-2; weak D call: TRBD1 (6 bases). The CDR3 covers 15 residues. V lost 6 bases and J lost 8, with 23 bases in between. Per the germline V gene, CDR1 is SGHNT and CDR2 is YYREEE (reference sequence).

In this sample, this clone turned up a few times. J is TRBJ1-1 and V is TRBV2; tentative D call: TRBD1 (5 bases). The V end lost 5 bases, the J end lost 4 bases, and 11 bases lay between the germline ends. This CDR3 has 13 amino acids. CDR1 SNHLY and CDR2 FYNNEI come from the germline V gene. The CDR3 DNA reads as TGTGCCAGCAGTCAACAGGAGGGCACTGAAGCTTTCTTT. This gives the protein CASSQQEGTEAFF.

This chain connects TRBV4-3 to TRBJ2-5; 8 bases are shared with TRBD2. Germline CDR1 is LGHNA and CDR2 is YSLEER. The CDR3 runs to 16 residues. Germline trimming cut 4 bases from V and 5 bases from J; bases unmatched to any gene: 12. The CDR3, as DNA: TGCGCCAGCAGCCCCGACGGGCGGGGGGCCATGGAGACCCAGTACTTC. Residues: CASSPDGRGAMETQYF.

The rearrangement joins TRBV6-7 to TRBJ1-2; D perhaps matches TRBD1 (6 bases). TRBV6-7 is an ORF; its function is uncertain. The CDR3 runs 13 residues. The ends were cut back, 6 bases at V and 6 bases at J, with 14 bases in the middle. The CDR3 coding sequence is TGTGCCAGCAGAATACAGGAGGGGGATGGCTACACCTTC. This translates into CASRIQEGDGYTF.

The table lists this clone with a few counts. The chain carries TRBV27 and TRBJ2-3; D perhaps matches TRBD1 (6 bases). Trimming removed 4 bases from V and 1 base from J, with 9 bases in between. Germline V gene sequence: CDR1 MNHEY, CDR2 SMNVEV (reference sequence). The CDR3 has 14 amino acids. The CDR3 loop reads CASSWGPGTDTQYF. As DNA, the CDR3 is TGTGCCAGCAGTTGGGGGCCTGGCACAGATACGCAGTATTTT.

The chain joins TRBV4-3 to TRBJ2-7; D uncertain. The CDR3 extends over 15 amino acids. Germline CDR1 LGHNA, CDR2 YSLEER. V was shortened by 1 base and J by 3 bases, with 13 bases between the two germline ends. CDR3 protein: CASSQGEWKSYEQYF. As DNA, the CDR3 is TGCGCCAGCAGCCAAGGTGAATGGAAAAGCTACGAGCAGTACTTC.

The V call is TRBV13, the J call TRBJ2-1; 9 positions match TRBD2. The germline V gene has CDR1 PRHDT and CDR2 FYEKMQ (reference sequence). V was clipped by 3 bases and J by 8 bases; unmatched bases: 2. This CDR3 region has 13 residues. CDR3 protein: CASSLGLADEQFF. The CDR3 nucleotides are TGTGCCAGCAGCTTGGGACTAGCCGATGAGCAGTTCTTC.

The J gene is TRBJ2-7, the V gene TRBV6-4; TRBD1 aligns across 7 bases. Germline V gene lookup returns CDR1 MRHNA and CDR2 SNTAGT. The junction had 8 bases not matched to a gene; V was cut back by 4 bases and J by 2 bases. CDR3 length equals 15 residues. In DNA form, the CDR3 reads TGTGCCAGCAGTGGCCGACAGGGTTGGCCCTACGAGCAGTACTTC. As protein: CASSGRQGWPYEQYF.

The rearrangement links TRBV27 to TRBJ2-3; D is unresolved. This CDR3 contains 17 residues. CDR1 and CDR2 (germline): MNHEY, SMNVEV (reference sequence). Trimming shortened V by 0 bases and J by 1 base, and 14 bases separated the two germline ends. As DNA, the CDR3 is TGTGCCAGCAGTTTATCCCCCGGCACCATCCGCACAGATACGCAGTATTTT. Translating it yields CASSLSPGTIRTDTQYF.

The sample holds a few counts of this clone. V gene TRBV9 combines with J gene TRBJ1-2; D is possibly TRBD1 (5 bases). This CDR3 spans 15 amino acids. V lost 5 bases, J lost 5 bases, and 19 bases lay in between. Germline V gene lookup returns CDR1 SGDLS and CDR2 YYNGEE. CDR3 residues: CASSHSTGLGYGYTF. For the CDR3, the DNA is TGTGCCAGCAGTCACAGCACGGGACTCGGATATGGCTACACCTTC.

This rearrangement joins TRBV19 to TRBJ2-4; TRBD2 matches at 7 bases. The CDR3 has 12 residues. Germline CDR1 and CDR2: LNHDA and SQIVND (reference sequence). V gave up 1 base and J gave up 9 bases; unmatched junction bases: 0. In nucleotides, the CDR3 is TGTGCCAGTAGTATAGGCGGGGGCATTCAGTACTTC. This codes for CASSIGGGIQYF.

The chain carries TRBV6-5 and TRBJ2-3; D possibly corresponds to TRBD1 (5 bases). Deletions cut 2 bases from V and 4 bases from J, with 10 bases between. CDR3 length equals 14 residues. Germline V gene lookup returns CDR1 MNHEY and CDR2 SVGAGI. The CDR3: CASSYGRDSDTQYF. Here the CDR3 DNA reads TGTGCCAGCAGTTACGGCAGGGATTCAGATACGCAGTATTTT.

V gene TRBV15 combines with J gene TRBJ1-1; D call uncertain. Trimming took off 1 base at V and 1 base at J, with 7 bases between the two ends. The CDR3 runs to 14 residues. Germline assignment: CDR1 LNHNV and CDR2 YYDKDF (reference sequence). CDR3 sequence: CATSRATENTEAFF. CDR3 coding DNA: TGTGCCACCAGCAGAGCAACCGAGAACACTGAAGCTTTCTTT.

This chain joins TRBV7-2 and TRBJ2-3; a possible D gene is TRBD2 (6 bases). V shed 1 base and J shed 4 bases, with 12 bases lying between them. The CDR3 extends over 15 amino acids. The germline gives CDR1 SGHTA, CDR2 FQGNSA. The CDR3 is CASSLGRGSADTQYF. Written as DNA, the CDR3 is TGTGCCAGCAGCTTAGGCCGGGGGTCGGCAGATACGCAGTATTTT.

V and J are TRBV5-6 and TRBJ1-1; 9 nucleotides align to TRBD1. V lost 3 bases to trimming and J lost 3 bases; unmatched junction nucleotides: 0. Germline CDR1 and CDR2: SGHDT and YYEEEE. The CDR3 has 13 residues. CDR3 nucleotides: TGTGCCAGCAGCTGGGACAGGGACACTGAAGCTTTCTTT. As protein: CASSWDRDTEAFF.

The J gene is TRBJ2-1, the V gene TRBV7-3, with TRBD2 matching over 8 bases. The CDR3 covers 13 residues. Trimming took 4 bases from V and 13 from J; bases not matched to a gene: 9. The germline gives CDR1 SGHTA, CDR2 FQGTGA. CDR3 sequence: CASSSGGTLSQFF. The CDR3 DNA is TGTGCCAGCAGCTCGGGGGGGACACTTAGCCAGTTCTTC.

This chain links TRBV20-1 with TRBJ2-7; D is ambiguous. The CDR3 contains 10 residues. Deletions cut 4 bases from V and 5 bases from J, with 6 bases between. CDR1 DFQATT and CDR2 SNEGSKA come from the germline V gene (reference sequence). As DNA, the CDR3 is TGCAGTGCTATTAGGGACGAGCAGTACTTC. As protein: CSAIRDEQYF.